This note documents a single TCR beta chain sequence. Its recognized antigen is unknown. Base qualities are not at hand, and no much larger clone is one base apart. Each collaborating institution followed its own protocols to collect whole blood in K2EDTA tubes. For TCRbeta analysis, collaborators shipped samples as frozen whole blood, isolated PBMCs, or DNA extracted from either of those sample types. This entry comes from a study of blood T cell repertoires in COVID-19 (dated by TCRdb to 2019 to 2021). Background for the entire study: Samples covering the acute and convalescent phases of COVID-19 were provided by collaborators in the United States, Italy and Spain. The prospective study material was composed of cDNA or gDNA derived from T cells, B-cell-depleted T cells, or PBMCs. Deeply sampled blood TCRbeta repertoires from subjects exposed to, actively infected with, or recovered from COVID-19 were included in the dataset. The repertoires were made available in a free public database intended to serve as a resource for research on the immune response to SARS-CoV-2. The samples were drawn from two sources: the first 160 participants of the ongoing ImmuneRACE study, and over 950 subjects contributed by 6 global collaborators. Sample metadata almost always included a de-identified subject ID, COVID-19 status, age in years and sex. Where available, HLA class I and class II types were obtained from metadata supplied by the sample provider rather than from assay-based typing.

The germline V gene encodes CDR1 SGDLS and CDR2 YYNGEE. Measured from the cysteine to the phenylalanine, the CDR3 is 13 residues long. The entry retains the CDR3 DNA only, 39 bases that are in frame from base 1. V lost 2 bases and J lost 7 bases; the stretch between them is 12 bases long. Overall study outcomes, separate from this receptor: The amount of clinical and demographic metadata varied by source and participant and was provided uncurated.

The immunoSEQ Assay, a bias-controlled multiplex PCR, was used to amplify TCRbeta CDR3 regions from genomic DNA. In the original analysis: Within the assay, amplification of reference gene primers was used to estimate how many nucleated cells each sample contained. To quantify the absolute abundance of each unique TCRbeta CDR3 rearrangement, sequence reads were collapsed and filtered. Productive Simpson clonality was computed per sample as the square root of Simpson's diversity index over productive rearrangements. In TCRdb, the immuneACCESS table is reduced to in-frame sequences with V and J assigned. These tables do not hold every clone; where another copy was compared, an unresolved V gene accounts for under half, and the others remain unexplained. The V and J calls and clone size are taken from that table; D and trimming were inferred from the DNA. For this sample there are more than 75,000 clones; around nine tenths appear just once. About 7.6% of the sample lies in the top ten.

The rearrangement combines TRBV9 with TRBJ1-2, and possibly TRBD1, on 5 matching bases. The receptor's source is a woman in her 70s with acute or convalescent COVID-19. The material sequenced was peripheral blood. The CDR3 reads as follows: CASSVPGGSGYTF. The DNA is as follows: TGTGCCAGCAGCGTGCCGGGGGGATCTGGCTACACCTTC.